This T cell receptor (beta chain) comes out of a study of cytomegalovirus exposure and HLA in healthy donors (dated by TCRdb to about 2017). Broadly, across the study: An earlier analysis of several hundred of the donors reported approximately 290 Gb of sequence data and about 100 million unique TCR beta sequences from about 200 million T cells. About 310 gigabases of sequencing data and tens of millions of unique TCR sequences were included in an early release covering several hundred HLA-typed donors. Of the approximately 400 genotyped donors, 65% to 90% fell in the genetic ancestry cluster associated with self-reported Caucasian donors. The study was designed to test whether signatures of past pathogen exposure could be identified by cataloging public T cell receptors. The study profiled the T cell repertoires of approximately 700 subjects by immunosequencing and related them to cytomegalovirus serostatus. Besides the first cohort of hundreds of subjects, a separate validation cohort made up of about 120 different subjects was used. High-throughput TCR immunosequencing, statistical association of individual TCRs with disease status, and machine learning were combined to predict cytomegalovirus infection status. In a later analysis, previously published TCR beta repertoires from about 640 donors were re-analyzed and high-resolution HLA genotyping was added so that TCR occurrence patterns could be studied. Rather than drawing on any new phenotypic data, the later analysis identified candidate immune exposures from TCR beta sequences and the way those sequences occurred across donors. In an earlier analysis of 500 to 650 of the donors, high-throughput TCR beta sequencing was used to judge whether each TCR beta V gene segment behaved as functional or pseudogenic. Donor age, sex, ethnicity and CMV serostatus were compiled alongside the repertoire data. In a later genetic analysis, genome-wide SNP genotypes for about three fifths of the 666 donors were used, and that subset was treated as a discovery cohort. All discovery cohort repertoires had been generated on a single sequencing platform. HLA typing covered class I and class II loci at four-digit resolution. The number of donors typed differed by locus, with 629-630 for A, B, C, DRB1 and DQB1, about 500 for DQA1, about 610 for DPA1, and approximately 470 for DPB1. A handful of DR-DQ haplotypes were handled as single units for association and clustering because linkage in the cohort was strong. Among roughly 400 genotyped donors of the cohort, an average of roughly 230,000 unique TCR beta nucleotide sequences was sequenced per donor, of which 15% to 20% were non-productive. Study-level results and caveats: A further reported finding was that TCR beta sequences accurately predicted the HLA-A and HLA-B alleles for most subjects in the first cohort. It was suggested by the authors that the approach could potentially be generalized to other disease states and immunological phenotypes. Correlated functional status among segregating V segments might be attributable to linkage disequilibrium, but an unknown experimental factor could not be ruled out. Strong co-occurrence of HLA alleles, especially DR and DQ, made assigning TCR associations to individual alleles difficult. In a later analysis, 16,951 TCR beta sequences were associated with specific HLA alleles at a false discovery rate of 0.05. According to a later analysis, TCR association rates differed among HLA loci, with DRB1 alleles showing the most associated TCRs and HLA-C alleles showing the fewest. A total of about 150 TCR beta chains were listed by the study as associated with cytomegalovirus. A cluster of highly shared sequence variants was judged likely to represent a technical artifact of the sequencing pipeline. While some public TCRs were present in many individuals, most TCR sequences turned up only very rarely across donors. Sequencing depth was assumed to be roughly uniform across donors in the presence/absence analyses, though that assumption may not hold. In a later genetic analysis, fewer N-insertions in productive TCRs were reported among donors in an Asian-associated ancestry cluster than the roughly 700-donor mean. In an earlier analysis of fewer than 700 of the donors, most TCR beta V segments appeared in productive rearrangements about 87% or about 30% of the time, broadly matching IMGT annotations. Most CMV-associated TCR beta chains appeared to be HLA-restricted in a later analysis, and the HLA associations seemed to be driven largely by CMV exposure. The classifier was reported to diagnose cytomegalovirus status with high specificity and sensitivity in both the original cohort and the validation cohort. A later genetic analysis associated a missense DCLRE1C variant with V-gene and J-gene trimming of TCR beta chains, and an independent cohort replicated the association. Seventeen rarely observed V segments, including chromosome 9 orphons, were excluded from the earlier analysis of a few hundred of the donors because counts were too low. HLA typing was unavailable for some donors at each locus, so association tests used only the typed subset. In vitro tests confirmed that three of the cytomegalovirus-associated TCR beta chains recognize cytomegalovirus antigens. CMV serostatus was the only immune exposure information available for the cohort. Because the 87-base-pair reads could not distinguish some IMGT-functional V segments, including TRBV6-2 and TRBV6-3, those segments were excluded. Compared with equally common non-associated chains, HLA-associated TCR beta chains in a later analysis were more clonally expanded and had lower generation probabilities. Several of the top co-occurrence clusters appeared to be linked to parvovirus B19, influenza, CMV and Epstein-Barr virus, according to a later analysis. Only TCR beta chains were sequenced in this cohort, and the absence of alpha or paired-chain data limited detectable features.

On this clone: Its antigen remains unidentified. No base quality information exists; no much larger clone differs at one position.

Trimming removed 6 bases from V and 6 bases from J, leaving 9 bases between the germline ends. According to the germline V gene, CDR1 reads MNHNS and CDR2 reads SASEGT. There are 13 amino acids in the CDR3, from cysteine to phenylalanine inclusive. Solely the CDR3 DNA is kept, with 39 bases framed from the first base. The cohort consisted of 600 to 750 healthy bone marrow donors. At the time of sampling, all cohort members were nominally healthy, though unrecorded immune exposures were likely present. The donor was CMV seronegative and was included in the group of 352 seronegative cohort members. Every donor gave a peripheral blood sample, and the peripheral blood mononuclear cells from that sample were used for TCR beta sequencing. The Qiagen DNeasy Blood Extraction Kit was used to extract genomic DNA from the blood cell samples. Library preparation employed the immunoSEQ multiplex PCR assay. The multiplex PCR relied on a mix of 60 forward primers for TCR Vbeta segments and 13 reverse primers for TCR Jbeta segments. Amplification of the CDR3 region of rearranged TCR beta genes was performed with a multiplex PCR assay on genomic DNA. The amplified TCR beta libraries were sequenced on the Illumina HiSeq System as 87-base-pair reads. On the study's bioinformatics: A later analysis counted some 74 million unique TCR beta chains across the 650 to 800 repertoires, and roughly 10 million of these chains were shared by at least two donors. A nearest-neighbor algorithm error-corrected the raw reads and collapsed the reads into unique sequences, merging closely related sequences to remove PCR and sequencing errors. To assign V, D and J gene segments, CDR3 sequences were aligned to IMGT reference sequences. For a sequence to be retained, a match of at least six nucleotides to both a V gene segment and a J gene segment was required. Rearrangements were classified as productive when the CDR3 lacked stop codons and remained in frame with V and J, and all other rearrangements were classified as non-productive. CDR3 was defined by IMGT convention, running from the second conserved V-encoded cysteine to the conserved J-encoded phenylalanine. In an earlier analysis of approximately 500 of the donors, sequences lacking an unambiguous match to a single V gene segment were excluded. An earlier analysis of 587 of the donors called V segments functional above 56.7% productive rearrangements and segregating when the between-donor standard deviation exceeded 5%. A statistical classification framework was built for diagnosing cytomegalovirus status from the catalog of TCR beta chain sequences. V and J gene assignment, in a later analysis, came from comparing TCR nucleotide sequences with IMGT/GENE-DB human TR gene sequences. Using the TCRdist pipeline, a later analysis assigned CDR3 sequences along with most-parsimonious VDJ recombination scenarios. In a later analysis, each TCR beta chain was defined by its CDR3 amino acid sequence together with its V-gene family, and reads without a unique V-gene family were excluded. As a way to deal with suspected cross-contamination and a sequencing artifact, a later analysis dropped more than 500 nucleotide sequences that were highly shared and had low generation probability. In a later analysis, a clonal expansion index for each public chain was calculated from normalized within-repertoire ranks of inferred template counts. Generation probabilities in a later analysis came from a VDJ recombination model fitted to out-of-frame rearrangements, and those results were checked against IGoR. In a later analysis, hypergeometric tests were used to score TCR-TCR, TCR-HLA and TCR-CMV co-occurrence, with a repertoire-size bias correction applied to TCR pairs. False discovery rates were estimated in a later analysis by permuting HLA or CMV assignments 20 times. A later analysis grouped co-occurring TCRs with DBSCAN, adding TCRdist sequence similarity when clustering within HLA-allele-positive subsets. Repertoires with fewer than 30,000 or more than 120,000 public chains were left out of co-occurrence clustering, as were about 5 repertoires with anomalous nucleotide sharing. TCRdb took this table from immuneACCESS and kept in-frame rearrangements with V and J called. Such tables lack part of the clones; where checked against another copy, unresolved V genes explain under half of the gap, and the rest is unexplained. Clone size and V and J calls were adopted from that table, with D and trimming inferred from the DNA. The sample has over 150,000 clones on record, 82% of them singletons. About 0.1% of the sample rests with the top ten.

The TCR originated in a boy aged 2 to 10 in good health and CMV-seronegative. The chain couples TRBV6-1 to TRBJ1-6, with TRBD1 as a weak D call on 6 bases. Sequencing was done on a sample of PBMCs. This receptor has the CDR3 CASRTGTNSPLHF. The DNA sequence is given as TGTGCCAGCAGGACAGGTACTAATTCACCCCTCCACTTT.